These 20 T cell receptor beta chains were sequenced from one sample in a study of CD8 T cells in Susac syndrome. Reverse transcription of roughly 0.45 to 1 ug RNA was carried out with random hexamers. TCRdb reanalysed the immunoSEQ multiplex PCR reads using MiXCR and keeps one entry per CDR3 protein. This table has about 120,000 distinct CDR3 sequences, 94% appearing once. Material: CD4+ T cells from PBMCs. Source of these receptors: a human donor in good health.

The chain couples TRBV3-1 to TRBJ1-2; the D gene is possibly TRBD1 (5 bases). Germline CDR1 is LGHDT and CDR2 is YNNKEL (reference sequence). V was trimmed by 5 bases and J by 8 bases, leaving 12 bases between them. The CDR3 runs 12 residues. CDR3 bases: TGTGCCAGCAGCTTCCAGGGTCGCGGCTACACCTTC. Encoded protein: CASSFQGRGYTF.

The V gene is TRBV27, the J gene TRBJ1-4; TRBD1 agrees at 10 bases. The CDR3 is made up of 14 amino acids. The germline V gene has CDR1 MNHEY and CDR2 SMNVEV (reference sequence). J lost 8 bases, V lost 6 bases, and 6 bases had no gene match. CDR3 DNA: TGTGCCAGCAGGGACAGGGGGTTCAGCGAAAAACTGTTTTTT. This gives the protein CASRDRGFSEKLFF.

The CDR3 DNA reads as TGCGCCAGCAGCCCGGGAGCCTCCTATAATTCACCCCTCCACTTT. Amino acids: CASSPGASYNSPLHF. The rearrangement links TRBV5-1 to TRBJ1-6; D remains ambiguous. Germline CDR1 reads SGHRS; CDR2 reads YFSETQ. This CDR3 contains 15 residues. V was shortened by 4 bases and J by 0 bases, with 8 bases between the two germline ends.

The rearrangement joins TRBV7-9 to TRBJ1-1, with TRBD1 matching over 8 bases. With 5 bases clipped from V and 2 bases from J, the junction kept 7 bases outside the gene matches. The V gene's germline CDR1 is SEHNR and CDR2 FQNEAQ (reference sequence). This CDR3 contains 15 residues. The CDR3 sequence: CASSDTGQGNTEAFF. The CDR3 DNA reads TGTGCCAGCAGCGATACCGGACAGGGAAACACTGAAGCTTTCTTT.

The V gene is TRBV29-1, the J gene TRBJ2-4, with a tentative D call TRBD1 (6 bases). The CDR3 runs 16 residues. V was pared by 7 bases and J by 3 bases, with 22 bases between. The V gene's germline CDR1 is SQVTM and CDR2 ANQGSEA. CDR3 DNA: TGCAGCGCCCGCTTGGGGGCAGGGACGGGCAAAAACATTCAGTACTTC. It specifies CSARLGAGTGKNIQYF. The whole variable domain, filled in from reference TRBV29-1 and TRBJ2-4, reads SAVISQKPSRDICQRGTSLTIQCQVDSQVTMMFWYRQQPGQSLTLIATANQGSEATYESGFVIDKFPISRPNLTFSTLTVSNMSPEDSSIYLCSARLGAGTGKNIQYFGAGTRLSVL.

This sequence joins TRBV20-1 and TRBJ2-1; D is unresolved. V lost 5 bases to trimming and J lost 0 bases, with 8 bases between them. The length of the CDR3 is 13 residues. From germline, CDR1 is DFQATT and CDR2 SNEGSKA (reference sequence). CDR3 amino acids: CSAPVGSYNEQFF. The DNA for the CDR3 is TGCAGTGCTCCCGTCGGCTCCTACAATGAGCAGTTCTTC.

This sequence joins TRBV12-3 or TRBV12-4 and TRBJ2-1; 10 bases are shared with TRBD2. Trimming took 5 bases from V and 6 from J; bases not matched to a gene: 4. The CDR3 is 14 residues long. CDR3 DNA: TGTGCCAGCAGTCCTAGCGGGGGCTCCAATGAGCAGTTCTTC. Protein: CASSPSGGSNEQFF.

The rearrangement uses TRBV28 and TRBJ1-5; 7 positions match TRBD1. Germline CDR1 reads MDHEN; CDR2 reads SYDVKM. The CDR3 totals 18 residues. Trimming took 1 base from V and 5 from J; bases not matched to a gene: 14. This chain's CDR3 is CASSLLPPRTGGYQPQHF. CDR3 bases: TGTGCCAGCAGTTTATTACCCCCCCGGACAGGTGGCTATCAGCCCCAGCATTTT. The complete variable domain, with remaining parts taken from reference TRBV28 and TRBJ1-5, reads DVKVTQSSRYLVKRTGEKVFLECVQDMDHENMFWYRQDPGLGLRLIYFSYDVKMKEKGDIPEGYSVSREKKERFSLILESASTNQTSMYLCASSLLPPRTGGYQPQHFGDGTRLSIL.

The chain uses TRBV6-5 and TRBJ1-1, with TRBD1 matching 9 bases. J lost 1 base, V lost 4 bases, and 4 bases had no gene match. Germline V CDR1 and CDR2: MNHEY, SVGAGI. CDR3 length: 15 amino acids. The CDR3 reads CASSSPGQGNTEAFF. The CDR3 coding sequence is TGTGCCAGCAGTTCCCCGGGACAGGGGAACACTGAAGCTTTCTTT.

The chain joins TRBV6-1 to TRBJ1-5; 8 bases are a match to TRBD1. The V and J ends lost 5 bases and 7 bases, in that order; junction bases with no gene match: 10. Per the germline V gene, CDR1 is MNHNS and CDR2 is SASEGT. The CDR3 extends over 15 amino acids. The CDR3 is CASSQDREEGQPQHF. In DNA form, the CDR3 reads TGTGCCAGCAGTCAGGACAGGGAGGAAGGACAGCCCCAGCATTTT.

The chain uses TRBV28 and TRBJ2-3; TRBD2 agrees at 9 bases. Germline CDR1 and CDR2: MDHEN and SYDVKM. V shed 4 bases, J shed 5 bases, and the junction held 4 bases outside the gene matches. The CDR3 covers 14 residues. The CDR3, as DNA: TGTGCCAGCAGTTATAGCGGGAGTGAAGATACGCAGTATTTT. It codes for CASSYSGSEDTQYF.

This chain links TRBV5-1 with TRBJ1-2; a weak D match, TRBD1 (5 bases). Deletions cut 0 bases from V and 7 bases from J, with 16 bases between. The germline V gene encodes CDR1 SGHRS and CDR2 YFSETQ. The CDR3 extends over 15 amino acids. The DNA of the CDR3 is TGCGCCAGCAGCTTGGCCCCGGGGGGTGACGGTGGCTACACCTTC. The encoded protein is CASSLAPGGDGGYTF.

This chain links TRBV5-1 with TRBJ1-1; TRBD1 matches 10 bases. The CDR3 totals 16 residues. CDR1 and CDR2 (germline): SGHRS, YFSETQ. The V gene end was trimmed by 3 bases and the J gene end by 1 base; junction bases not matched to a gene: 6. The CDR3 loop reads CASSSGTGASNTEAFF. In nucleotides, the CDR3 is TGCGCCAGCAGCTCCGGGACAGGGGCGTCGAACACTGAAGCTTTCTTT.

CDR3: CASSQNNMNTEAFF. The CDR3 DNA follows: TGTGCCAGCAGCCAAAACAACATGAACACTGAAGCTTTCTTT. The chain links TRBV6-1 to TRBJ1-1, with D uncertain. Germline CDR1 and CDR2: MNHNS and SASEGT. CDR3 length: 14 residues. The V end was cut by 6 bases, the J end by 0 bases, with 11 bases between.

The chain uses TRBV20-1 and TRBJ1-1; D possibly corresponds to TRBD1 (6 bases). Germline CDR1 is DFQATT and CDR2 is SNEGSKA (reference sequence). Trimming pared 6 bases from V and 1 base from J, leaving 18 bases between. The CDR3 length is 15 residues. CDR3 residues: CSAALNGQSNTEAFF. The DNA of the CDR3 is TGCAGTGCCGCGCTAAATGGACAGTCGAACACTGAAGCTTTCTTT.

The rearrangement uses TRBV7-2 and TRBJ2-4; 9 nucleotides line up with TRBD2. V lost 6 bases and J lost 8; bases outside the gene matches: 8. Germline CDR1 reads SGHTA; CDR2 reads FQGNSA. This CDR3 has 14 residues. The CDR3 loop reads CASRPASGNDIQYF. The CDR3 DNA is TGTGCCAGCAGACCGGCTAGCGGGAACGACATTCAGTACTTC.

Here the CDR3 DNA reads TGTGCCAGCAGCTTAGGGGGGCAGCATAATGAAAAACTGTTTTTT. This sequence encodes CASSLGGQHNEKLFF. The rearrangement joins TRBV7-2 to TRBJ1-4; a weak D match, TRBD1 (6 bases). This CDR3 comprises 15 residues. Germline lookup yields CDR1 SGHTA and CDR2 FQGNSA. V was cut by 1 base and J by 4 bases, with 10 bases left in between.

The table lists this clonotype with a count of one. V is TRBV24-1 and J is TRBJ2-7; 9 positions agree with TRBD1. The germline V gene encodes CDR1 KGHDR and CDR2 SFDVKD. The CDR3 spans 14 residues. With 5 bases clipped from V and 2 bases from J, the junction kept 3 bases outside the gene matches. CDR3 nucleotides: TGTGCCACCAGTGCGACAGGGGGGACCTACGAGCAGTACTTC. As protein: CATSATGGTYEQYF.

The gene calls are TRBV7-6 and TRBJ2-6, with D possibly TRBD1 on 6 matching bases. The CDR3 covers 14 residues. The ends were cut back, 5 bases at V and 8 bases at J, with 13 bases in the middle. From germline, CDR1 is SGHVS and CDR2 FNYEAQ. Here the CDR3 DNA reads TGTGCCAGCAGCCCCCGGGACACCTCCAACGTCCTGACTTTC. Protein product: CASSPRDTSNVLTF. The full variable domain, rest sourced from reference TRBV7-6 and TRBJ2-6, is GAGVSQSPRYKVTKRGQDVALRCDPISGHVSLYWYRQALGQGPEFLTYFNYEAQQDKSGLPNDRFSAERPEGSISTLTIQRTEQRDSAMYRCASSPRDTSNVLTFGAGSRLTVL.

CDR3 region: CASSYTISRADTQYF. CDR3 in DNA: TGTGCCAGCAGCTACACTATTTCTCGCGCAGATACGCAGTATTTT. The chain employs TRBV3-1 and TRBJ2-3; no clear D gene. The germline V gene has CDR1 LGHDT and CDR2 YNNKEL (reference sequence). CDR3 length equals 15 residues. Trimming removed 5 bases at V and 4 bases at J, with 16 bases between.